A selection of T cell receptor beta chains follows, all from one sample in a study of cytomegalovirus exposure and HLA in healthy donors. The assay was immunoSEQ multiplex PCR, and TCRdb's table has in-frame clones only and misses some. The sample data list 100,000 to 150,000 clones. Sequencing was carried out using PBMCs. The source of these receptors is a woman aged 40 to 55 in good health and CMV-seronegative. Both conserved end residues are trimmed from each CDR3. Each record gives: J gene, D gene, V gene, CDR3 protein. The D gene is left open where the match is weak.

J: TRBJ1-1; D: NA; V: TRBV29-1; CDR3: SVVRGNTEAF
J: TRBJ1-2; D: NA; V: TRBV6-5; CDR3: ASSSDVAANYGYT
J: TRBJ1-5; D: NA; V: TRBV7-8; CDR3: ASSLVAGDRQPQH
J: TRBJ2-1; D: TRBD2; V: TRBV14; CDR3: ASSQVRAGVAGQQF
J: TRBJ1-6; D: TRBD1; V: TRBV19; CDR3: ASSPRTGTGNSPLH
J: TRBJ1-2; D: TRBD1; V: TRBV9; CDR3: ASSALTLTGTYGYT
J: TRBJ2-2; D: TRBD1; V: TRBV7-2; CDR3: ASSSIQGSGELF
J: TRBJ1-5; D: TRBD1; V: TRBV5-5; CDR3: ASSSQGQVHQPQH
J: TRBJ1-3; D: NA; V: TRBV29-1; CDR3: SVVESSGNTIY
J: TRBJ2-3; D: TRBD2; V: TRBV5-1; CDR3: ATALAMGSDTQY
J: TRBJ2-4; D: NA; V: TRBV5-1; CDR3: ASSLGFSSLAKNIQY
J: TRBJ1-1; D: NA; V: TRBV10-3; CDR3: ASSAGNTEAF
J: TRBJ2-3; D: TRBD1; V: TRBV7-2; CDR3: ASSIGQGAWRDTQY
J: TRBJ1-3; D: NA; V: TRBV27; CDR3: ASSRRGSGNTIY
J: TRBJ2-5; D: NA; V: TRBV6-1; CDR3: ASSEYAGRLSETQY
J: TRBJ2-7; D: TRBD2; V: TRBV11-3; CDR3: ASSLTSGDHYEQY
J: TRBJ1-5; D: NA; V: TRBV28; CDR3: ASSLSGESNQPQH
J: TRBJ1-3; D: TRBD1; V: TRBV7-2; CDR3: ASSQRTGAFHTIY
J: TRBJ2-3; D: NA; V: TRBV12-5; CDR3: ASGQSTDTQY
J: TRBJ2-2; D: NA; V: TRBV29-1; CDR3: SVADRSNTGELF
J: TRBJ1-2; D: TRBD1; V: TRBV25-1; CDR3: ASSEYQDRGNYGYT
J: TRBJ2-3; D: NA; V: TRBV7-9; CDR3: ASRQTGTSTDTQY
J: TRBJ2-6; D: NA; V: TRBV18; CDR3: ASSPKGAWANVLT
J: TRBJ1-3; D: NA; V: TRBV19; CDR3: ASRDRPGNTIY
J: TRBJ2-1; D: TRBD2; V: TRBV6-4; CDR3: ASSEGSGGYNEQF
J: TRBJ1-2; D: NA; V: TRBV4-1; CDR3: ASTETWRDYGYT
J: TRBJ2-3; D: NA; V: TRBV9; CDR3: ASSVDNSFTDTQY
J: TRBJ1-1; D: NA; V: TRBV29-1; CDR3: SVENTEAF
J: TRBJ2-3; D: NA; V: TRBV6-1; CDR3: ASSERGFTDTQY
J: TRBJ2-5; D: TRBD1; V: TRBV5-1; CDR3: ASSFVLGTVKINDPREAQY
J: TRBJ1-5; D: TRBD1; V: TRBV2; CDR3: ASSVSGGNQPQH
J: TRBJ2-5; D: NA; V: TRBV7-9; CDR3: ASSLARPSETQY
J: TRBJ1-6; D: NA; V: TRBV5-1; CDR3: ASSLAGQNSPLH
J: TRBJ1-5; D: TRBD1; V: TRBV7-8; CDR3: ASSQTGGNQPQH
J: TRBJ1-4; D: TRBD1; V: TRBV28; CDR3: ASSRRTGGSEKLF
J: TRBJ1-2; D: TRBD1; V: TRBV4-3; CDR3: ASSQERGQGVGYT
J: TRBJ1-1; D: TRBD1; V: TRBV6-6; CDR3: ASSTLGQVFAEAF
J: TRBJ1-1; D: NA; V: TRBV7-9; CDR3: ASSFQREQGTEAF
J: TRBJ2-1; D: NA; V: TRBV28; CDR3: ASSRPTGYNEQF
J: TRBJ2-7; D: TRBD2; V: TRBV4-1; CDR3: ASSHARSGGPISGEQY
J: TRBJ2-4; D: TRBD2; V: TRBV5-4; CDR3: ASSSDLSGGSDIQY
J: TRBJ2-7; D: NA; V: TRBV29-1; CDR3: SVEEGASYEQY
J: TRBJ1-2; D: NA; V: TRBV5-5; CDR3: ASSQLGRSGIYGYT
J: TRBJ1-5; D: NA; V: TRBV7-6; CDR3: ASSLVTRLFNQPQH
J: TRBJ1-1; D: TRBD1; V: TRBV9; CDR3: ASSVTPGQYPEAF
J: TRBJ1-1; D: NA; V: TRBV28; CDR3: ASKSLKGGGTEAF
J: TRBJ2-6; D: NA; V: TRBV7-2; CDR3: ASRSPEGANVLT
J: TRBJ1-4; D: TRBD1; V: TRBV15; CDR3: ATSRDPGTGGQKLF
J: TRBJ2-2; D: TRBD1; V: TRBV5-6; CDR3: ASRRTGISTGELF